This T cell receptor (beta chain) originates from a study of blood T cells in healthy people across ages. The CDR3 sequence is 16 residues long. The germline CDR1 and CDR2 sequences are SGHVS and FQNEAQ. V lost 5 bases and J lost 2, with 16 bases in between. The authors isolated at least 6.5 million PBMCs per sample. A note on this clonotype: The antigen is unknown.

Findings and caveats of the study: With naive T cell percentage, TCR beta diversity showed a strong correlation. Long-lived donors exceeded aged donors in naive CD4+ cells and diversity.

Primed by a sample-barcoded 5' primer and a J-beta primer mix, a second PCR proceeded for 7 to 11 cycles. TCRdb re-analysed the 5' RACE reads in MiXCR, keeping a single row per CDR3 protein. The sample records around 1.5 million distinct CDR3 sequences, 30% to 40% being singletons. This clonotype was obtained from a woman in her thirties in good health. The chain combines TRBV7-8 with TRBJ2-1; D is unresolved. Material for sequencing was blood. The CDR3 DNA reads as TGTGCCAGCAGCCTTGGGGATCCAGGCACCTACAATGAGCAGTTCTTC. The encoded protein is CASSLGDPGTYNEQFF. Looking up the rest from reference TRBV7-8 and TRBJ2-1 gives the full variable domain: GAGVSQSPRYKVAKRGQDVALRCDPISGHVSLFWYQQALGQGPEFLTYFQNEAQLDKSGLPSDRFFAERPEGSVSTLKIQRTQQEDSAVYLCASSLGDPGTYNEQFFGPGTRLTVL.